Detailed here is one T cell receptor (beta chain). This CDR3 is built from 15 residues. The germline gives CDR1 DFQATT, CDR2 SNEGSKA (reference sequence). The ends lost 0 bases at V and 3 bases at J; junction bases unmatched: 8. The sample is drawn from a study of human T cells and chemical hapten exposure. TCRdb ran MiXCR on the RACE reads and lists one entry per CDR3 protein. The table includes about 160,000 distinct CDR3 sequences, roughly a quarter detected once. Stated time point: patch test 3, about 24 weeks after DPC sensitization. Treatment specified: therapeutic diphenylcyclopropenone sensitization with weekly scalp DPC.

The sequence was collected from a woman aged 18-29 years with alopecia areata. Some clones in this sample may be carry-over from other donors' samples. The chain is built from TRBV20-1 and TRBJ2-7; the match to TRBD1 covers 7 bases. The specimen was whole blood, collected in connection with sensitization to the hapten diphenylcyclopropenone (DPC). This CDR3 is CSARDRQGLFYEQYF. The CDR3 DNA follows: TGCAGTGCTAGAGATCGACAGGGATTATTCTACGAGCAGTACTTC.